The entry that follows covers one T cell receptor (beta chain) sequence. The sample originates from a study of response to subunit inactivated influenza vaccine. TCRdb redid the calling of the RT-PCR reads with MiXCR, one entry per CDR3 protein. The sample lists hundreds of thousands of distinct CDR3 sequences; over 9% were seen once. Germline assignment: CDR1 MNHEY and CDR2 SVGAGI. Losses at the gene ends were 0 bases for V and 0 bases for J; bases not matched to a gene: 5. The length of the CDR3 is 17 residues. A further study also used this sample, focusing on T cells expressing NK-cell markers. From that report: TCR beta cDNA was made by 5'RACE template switching with UMIs. Dominant NKG2C+ clonotypes in 6 or 7 donors made up roughly 1.0-7.0% of CD8+ T cells. Where several donors were concerned, these clonotypes also led the CD3+CD56-NKG2C+ fraction.

The rearrangement links TRBV6-5 to TRBJ1-3; 7 bases align to TRBD1. Here the sequenced sample was PBMCs from blood, taken on the day of vaccination. The receptor's source is a man in his fifties who received an inactivated influenza vaccine. This chain's CDR3 is CASSYSTGTASGNTIYF. In nucleotides, the CDR3 is TGTGCCAGCAGTTACTCGACTGGGACAGCCTCTGGAAACACCATATATTTT.